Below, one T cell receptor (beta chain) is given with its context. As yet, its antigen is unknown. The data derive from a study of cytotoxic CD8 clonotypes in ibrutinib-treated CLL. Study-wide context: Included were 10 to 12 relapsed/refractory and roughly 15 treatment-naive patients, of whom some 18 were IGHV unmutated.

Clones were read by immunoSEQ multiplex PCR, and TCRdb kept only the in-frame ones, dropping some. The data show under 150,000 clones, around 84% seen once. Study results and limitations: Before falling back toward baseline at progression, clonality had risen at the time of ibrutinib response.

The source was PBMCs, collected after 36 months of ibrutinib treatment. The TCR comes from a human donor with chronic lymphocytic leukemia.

CDR3 in amino acids: CASSDYVGYSNQPQHF. The CDR3 DNA sequence: TGTGCCAGCAGTGATTATGTTGGGTATAGCAATCAGCCCCAGCATTTT. This chain connects TRBV6-1 to TRBJ1-5; the D is unclear. The length of the CDR3 is 16 residues. Trimming took 3 bases from V and 0 from J, leaving 12 bases between them. Germline V gives CDR1 MNHNS, CDR2 SASEGT.